This T cell receptor (beta chain) was profiled in a study of T cells after yellow fever vaccination. Study-wide background: Each low-cell-number fraction was prepared by means of SMART-Seq v4 Ultra Low Input. General observations from the study: Abundant clonotypes from the bulk population could get into FACS-sorted repertoires as contaminants. Most primary-vaccination clones reappeared after the booster (96% CD4, roughly 88% CD8). Researchers noted that a small share of clonotypes showed up in both CD4 and CD8 compartments.

Comments on this clonotype: Its antigen is currently unknown.

The ends were cut back, 7 bases at V and 1 base at J, with 7 bases in the middle. The CDR3 covers 11 residues. Per the germline V gene, CDR1 is GTSNPN and CDR2 is SVGIG (reference sequence). Using its own MiXCR run on the 5' RACE reads, TCRdb lists one record per CDR3 protein. The sample holds 110,000 to 150,000 distinct CDR3 sequences, about 6.2% seen once. The sequencing here drew on CD4+ T cells sorted from PBMCs, taken 10 days after the yellow fever booster vaccination. The chain combines TRBV30 with TRBJ1-1; a weak D match, TRBD1 (6 bases). The origin of this receptor is a man in his thirties or forties who received the YFV17D yellow fever vaccine. The CDR3 region has the DNA TGTGCCTTGGGACAGAACACTGAAGCTTTCTTT. Translating it yields CALGQNTEAFF. Together with reference TRBV30 and TRBJ1-1, the CDR3 gives the full variable domain: SQTIHQWPATLVQPVGSPLSLECTVEGTSNPNLYWYRQAAGRGLQLLFYSVGIGQISSEVPQNLSASRPQDRQFILSSKKLLLSDSGFYLCALGQNTEAFFGQGTRLTVV.